This T cell receptor beta chain was found in a study of vaccination effects on CD4 cells after COVID-19. The overall study: Samples were taken post-vaccine, and their median timing was 72 days after the second dose.

About this clone itself: As yet, its antigen is unknown.

Method: immunoSEQ multiplex PCR; TCRdb's copy keeps in-frame clones and lacks some. The sample contains tens of thousands of clones, roughly four fifths of which appear only once. Cultured cells yielded isolated CD4+ T cells after more than nine days. Each person got two doses of an mRNA SARS-CoV-2 vaccine, BNT162b2 or mRNA-1273. Vaccinated participants had no history of SARS-CoV-2 infection and tested negative for nucleocapsid antibodies. V trimming: 3 bases; J trimming: 2 bases; junction bases outside the gene matches: 6. Germline CDR1 and CDR2: KGHDR and SFDVKD. This CDR3 region has 17 residues. The receptor was isolated from a human donor who received a COVID-19 vaccine. The V gene is TRBV24-1, the J gene TRBJ2-2, with 9 bases identical to TRBD1. This sample comprised CD4+ T cells from PBMCs cultured without peptide, obtained after COVID-19 vaccination. The CDR3 is CATSDPPGQGNTGELFF. CDR3 nucleotide sequence: TGTGCCACCAGTGATCCTCCGGGACAGGGAAACACCGGGGAGCTGTTTTTT.